This entry lists 7 T cell receptor beta chains sequenced from one sample in a study of blood T cell repertoires in COVID-19. Profiled with immunoSEQ multiplex PCR; TCRdb holds only in-frame clones, not every one. The sample contains some 400,000 clones, about 88% of which appear only once. Material for sequencing was peripheral blood. Every receptor here comes from a human donor in a cohort sampled during active COVID-19.

The chain carries TRBV30 and TRBJ1-2; a weak D match, TRBD1 (6 bases). Germline loops: CDR1 GTSNPN, CDR2 SVGIG (reference sequence). CDR3 length: 13 amino acids. V was shortened by 0 bases and J by 6 bases, with 11 bases between the two germline ends. CDR3: CAWSVRRGNGYTF. Here the CDR3 DNA reads TGTGCCTGGAGTGTACGAAGGGGGAATGGCTACACCTTC.

The chain combines TRBV7-9 with TRBJ1-1; 7 bases are shared with TRBD1. The CDR3 is 12 residues long. Germline V lookup: CDR1 SEHNR, CDR2 FQNEAQ (reference sequence). Trimming cost V 6 bases and J 5 bases; bases outside gene matches: 3. The CDR3: CASRYRGTEAFF. The CDR3 region has the DNA TGTGCCAGCAGATACAGGGGAACTGAAGCTTTCTTT.

Notes on this clone: This CDR3 is also generated by other DNA sequences in the sample. The chain employs TRBV29-1 and TRBJ1-1, with D maybe TRBD1 (5 bases). CDR1 is SQVTM and CDR2 is ANQGSEA in the germline V gene. The CDR3 has 12 residues. The V end was cut by 4 bases, the J end by 1 base, with 7 bases between. CDR3 protein: CSVGQGNTEAFF. DNA for the CDR3: TGCAGCGTTGGCCAGGGGAACACTGAAGCTTTCTTT.

V is TRBV11-1 and J is TRBJ2-7, with 7 positions matching TRBD1. CDR3 length equals 13 residues. J lost 2 bases, V lost 5 bases, and 3 bases had no gene match. Looked up from germline, CDR1 is SGHAT and CDR2 is FQDESV (reference sequence). This CDR3 reads CASSPGTAYEQYF. CDR3 nucleotides: TGTGCCAGCAGCCCCGGGACAGCCTACGAGCAGTACTTC.

This clone was seen once. This chain joins TRBV14 and TRBJ2-7; D may be TRBD1 (6 bases). The ends were cut back, 1 base at V and 6 bases at J, with 10 bases in the middle. This CDR3 contains 13 residues. Germline CDR1 SGHDN, CDR2 FVKESK. CDR3 protein: CASSQVAGAEQYF. The CDR3 DNA is TGTGCCAGCAGCCAAGTGGCAGGGGCCGAGCAGTACTTC. The whole variable domain, remainder taken from reference TRBV14 and TRBJ2-7, is EAGVTQFPSHSVIEKGQTVTLRCDPISGHDNLYWYRRVMGKEIKFLLHFVKESKQDESGMPNNRFLAERTGGTYSTLKVQPAELEDSGVYFCASSQVAGAEQYFGPGTRLTVT.

The J gene is TRBJ1-1, the V gene TRBV30; no definite D call. Trimming pared 3 bases from V and 0 bases from J, leaving 11 bases between. This CDR3 spans 14 amino acids. The germline gives CDR1 GTSNPN, CDR2 SVGIG (reference sequence). CDR3 DNA: TGTGCCTGGAGCCCTGGGCTGGTGAACACTGAAGCTTTCTTT. Protein: CAWSPGLVNTEAFF. The full variable domain, its missing parts supplied by reference TRBV30 and TRBJ1-1, is SQTIHQWPATLVQPVGSPLSLECTVEGTSNPNLYWYRQAAGRGLQLLFYSVGIGQISSEVPQNLSASRPQDRQFILSSKKLLLSDSGFYLCAWSPGLVNTEAFFGQGTRLTVV.

The sample holds one count of this clone. V usage is TRBV5-5 and J usage is TRBJ2-3; 13 nucleotides match TRBD2. Germline V gene lookup returns CDR1 SGHKS and CDR2 YYEKEE (reference sequence). The CDR3 covers 17 residues. Trimming at V came to 3 bases and at J to 6 bases, leaving 10 bases not matched to a gene. The CDR3 loop reads CASSWAGGLAGLDTQYF. The CDR3 DNA sequence: TGTGCCAGCAGCTGGGCGGGGGGACTAGCGGGATTGGATACGCAGTATTTT.